The rows below give T cell receptor beta chains drawn from one sample of a study of blood T cells in healthy people across ages. TCRdb re-analysed the 5' RACE reads in MiXCR, keeping a single row per CDR3 protein. The sample has some 930,000 distinct CDR3 sequences; approximately 32% are singletons. This same sample was also taken into another study, of T cells of mothers and their children.

Specimen: blood. Receptors were obtained from a middle-aged woman in good health. CDR3s include the opening cysteine and the closing phenylalanine or tryptophan. The D gene is left open where the match is weak. Size tells how often a clone was seen (once, few, many) or the class of an expanded clone, and some rows leave it out.

size	V	D	J	DNA	CDR3
NA	TRBV3-1	NA	TRBJ2-3	TGTGCCAGCAGCCAAGGGGGGACACACGGAGATACGCAGTATTTT	CASSQGGTHGDTQYF
many	TRBV6-2/TRBV6-3	NA	TRBJ1-2	TGTGCCAGCAGTTACGTCAGGACGTCGTATGGCTACACCTTC	CASSYVRTSYGYTF
NA	TRBV5-1	NA	TRBJ2-1	TGCGCCAGCAGCTCTTCTAGTGGGGAGGTAATAAGGGGAAGATCCTACAATGAGCAGTTCTTC	CASSSSSGEVIRGRSYNEQFF
few	TRBV9	TRBD1	TRBJ2-3	TGTGCCAGCAGCGCGCCGGGACAGGGTGTTGGAGATACGCAGTATTTT	CASSAPGQGVGDTQYF
NA	TRBV13	TRBD1	TRBJ2-3	TGTGCCAGCAGCCCGACAGGGGGATGGGCCACAGATACGCAGTATTTT	CASSPTGGWATDTQYF
many	TRBV3-1	NA	TRBJ1-2	TGTGCCAGCAGCCAAGAAAGCCGGACCCGGAGCCCGGAACGAGGCTACACCTTC	CASSQESRTRSPERGYTF
NA	TRBV4-1	NA	TRBJ2-5	TGCGCCAGCAGCCAATCTCTAAAGTCGAGACAGCAAAAAGAGACCCAGTACTTC	CASSQSLKSRQQKETQYF
NA	TRBV15	NA	TRBJ1-3	TGTGCCACCAGCAGAGAGTTTGGGGGATACGGAAACACCATATATTTT	CATSREFGGYGNTIYF
NA	TRBV2	NA	TRBJ2-3	TGTGCCAGCAGTGAAGCGCTTGGGGCCCGAGGGAACACAGATACGCAGTATTTT	CASSEALGARGNTDTQYF
NA	TRBV27	NA	TRBJ2-4	TGTGCCAGCAGGCGCTGGAGAAGAGCCAAAAACATTCAGTACTTC	CASRRWRRAKNIQYF
NA	TRBV28	NA	TRBJ1-1	TGTGCCAGCAGTCCGGGACCCAGGAAGAACACTGAAGCTTTCTTT	CASSPGPRKNTEAFF
once	TRBV19	NA	TRBJ2-1	TGTGCCAGTATGTCCGGGGCCAATGAGCAGTTCTTC	CASMSGANEQFF
few	TRBV7-9	NA	TRBJ2-3	TGTGCCAGCAGCTCCCGGTCAAGAACAGATACGCAGTATTTT	CASSSRSRTDTQYF
NA	TRBV30	NA	TRBJ2-7	TGTGCCTGGAGTGGACAGGCCTACGAGCAGTACTTC	CAWSGQAYEQYF
NA	TRBV3-1	NA	TRBJ2-1	TGTGCCAGCAGCAGAACACGGGAGCAGTTCTTC	CASSRTREQFF
NA	TRBV2	NA	TRBJ1-2	TGTGCCAGCAGTCGTGAGACAGTTGTCTATGGCTACACCTTC	CASSRETVVYGYTF
few	TRBV6-1	NA	TRBJ1-1	TGTGCCGGCAGTGAAATTTCTGGTCGGGGGAACACTGAAGCTTTCTTT	CAGSEISGRGNTEAFF
NA	TRBV7-9	NA	TRBJ1-1	TGTGCCAGCAGCTTATACCCTAGTGGGTCAGCTTTCTTT	CASSLYPSGSAFF
NA	TRBV28	TRBD1	TRBJ2-1	TGTGCCAGCAGTTCCCCAACAGGGGGCTCCTGCAATGAGCAGTTCTTC	CASSSPTGGSCNEQFF
many	TRBV12-3/TRBV12-4	NA	TRBJ1-1	TGTGCCAGCAGTCAGGGTGCTCGCGGGAACACTGAAGCTTTCTTT	CASSQGARGNTEAFF
NA	TRBV29-1	NA	TRBJ1-2	TGCAGCGCTGATAGGAGGGCTCCAACGGACTATGGCTACACCTTC	CSADRRAPTDYGYTF
NA	TRBV28	NA	TRBJ1-2	NA	CASSPSVGGGTF
NA	TRBV27	NA	TRBJ1-1	TGTGCCAGCAGTTGGACGTGGAGGGGAACTGAAGCTTTCTTT	CASSWTWRGTEAFF
once	TRBV12-3/TRBV12-4	TRBD1	TRBJ1-4	TGTGCCAGCGGGAGGACAGGGAGGGCCTACGAAAAACTGTTTTTT	CASGRTGRAYEKLFF
NA	TRBV9	NA	TRBJ2-3	TGTGCCAGCAGCGTATCAGTTTCAGATACGCAGTATTTT	CASSVSVSDTQYF
NA	TRBV7-3	NA	TRBJ2-7	TGTGCCAGCAGCTTGCCGGGGCGCGGGAACAATGAGCAGTACTTC	CASSLPGRGNNEQYF
few	TRBV5-1	NA	TRBJ2-1	TGCGCCAGCAGCCTCCCCTCCGGGGGGCCCGGGGATGAGCAGTTCTTC	CASSLPSGGPGDEQFF
few	TRBV9	NA	TRBJ2-7	TGTGCCAGCAGCGTAGGTCACTACAGCCACTACGAGCAGTACTTC	CASSVGHYSHYEQYF
few	TRBV6-2/TRBV6-3	TRBD1	TRBJ1-5	TGTGCCAGCAGTTACCCAGGACAGTCCAGGGGGCATAGCAATCAGCCCCAGCATTTT	CASSYPGQSRGHSNQPQHF
NA	TRBV29-1	TRBD1	TRBJ1-1	TGCAGCGTGGCCGGGACAGGGAGATCAGTGGGCCGGAGCACTGAAGCTTTCTTT	CSVAGTGRSVGRSTEAFF
NA	TRBV20-1	TRBD2	TRBJ2-7	TGCAGTCCCCTAGCGGGACAGTCCTACAATGAGCAGTACTTC	CSPLAGQSYNEQYF
many	TRBV28	TRBD2	TRBJ2-7	TGTGCCAGCAGTTTTTCGGGGGGACTCTACGAGCAGTACTTC	CASSFSGGLYEQYF
NA	TRBV5-6	TRBD1	TRBJ1-6	TGTGCCAGCAGCTCCCTAGACAGGGTAAATTCACCCCTCCACTTT	CASSSLDRVNSPLHF
few	TRBV12-3/TRBV12-4	NA	TRBJ1-2	TGTGCCAGCAGTACTGGGGACTTGAGCGGCTACACCTTC	CASSTGDLSGYTF
NA	TRBV5-1	NA	TRBJ2-3	TGCGCCAGCAGCTTCGGGGGGCAAGATACGCAGTATTTT	CASSFGGQDTQYF
few	TRBV20-1	TRBD1	TRBJ1-1	TGCAGTGCTAGAGACCCAGATGCGACAGGGAAAGCTTTCTTT	CSARDPDATGKAFF
many	TRBV27	NA	TRBJ2-7	TGTGCCAGCAGCGTTTACGGGGGGCAGGACTACGAGCAGTACTTC	CASSVYGGQDYEQYF
few	TRBV7-3	NA	TRBJ2-1	TGTGCCAGCAGCTTAAGCCCTAACTACTACAATGAGCAGTTCTTC	CASSLSPNYYNEQFF
few	TRBV9	TRBD2	TRBJ2-1	TGTGCCAGCAGCCCAGAAGGACTAGCGGCGTACAATGAGCAGTTCTTC	CASSPEGLAAYNEQFF
few	TRBV20-1	NA	TRBJ1-3	TGCAGTGCTAGACAGGTCTCTGGAAACACCATATATTTT	CSARQVSGNTIYF
many	TRBV11-2	TRBD2	TRBJ2-1	TGTGCCAGCAGCGAGCTAATGGGGGGGACCAATGAGCAGTTCTTC	CASSELMGGTNEQFF
NA	TRBV14	TRBD1	TRBJ1-1	TGTGCCAGCAGCCAAGGATTGGCAAAACAGGGGAATCGGAACACTGAAGCTTTCTTT	CASSQGLAKQGNRNTEAFF
few	TRBV5-6	NA	TRBJ2-7	TGTGCCAGCAGCTTGGTAGCAGGGGGGAGGGAGCAGTACTTC	CASSLVAGGREQYF
few	TRBV12-3/TRBV12-4	TRBD1	TRBJ1-5	TGTGCCAGCGGCCGGGACAGCTATCAGCCCCAGCATTTT	CASGRDSYQPQHF
many	TRBV30	NA	TRBJ2-5	TGTGCCTGGAGTCGACCCGTCGGTGGAGTAGAGACCCAGTACTTC	CAWSRPVGGVETQYF
many	TRBV11-2	TRBD2	TRBJ2-7	TGTGCCAGCGCGGGGGGCCAACCTACGGGGGAGCAGTACTTC	CASAGGQPTGEQYF
NA	TRBV5-1	TRBD2	TRBJ2-3	TGCGCCAGCAGCATACGCGGGGGAACCCTGAGCACAGATACGCAGTATTTT	CASSIRGGTLSTDTQYF
few	TRBV28	NA	TRBJ1-2	TGTGCCAGCAGCCCGGGAGACAGACCGAATGGCTACACCTTC	CASSPGDRPNGYTF
NA	TRBV6-2/TRBV6-3	NA	TRBJ2-2	TGTGCCAGCAGCCACCGGAGGGACCACTTGAACACCGGGGAGCTGTTTTTT	CASSHRRDHLNTGELFF
NA	TRBV5-6	NA	TRBJ2-7	TGTGCCAGCAGCTTGGGGGACACCGTGGACTCCAAGCAGTACTTC	CASSLGDTVDSKQYF
NA	TRBV11-1	TRBD1	TRBJ2-2	TGTGCCAGCAGCTACGGGACAGCCACCGGGGAGCTGTTTTTT	CASSYGTATGELFF
many	TRBV28	NA	TRBJ1-2	TGTGCCAGCAGTTTATCGGACCTCAATGGCTACACCTTC	CASSLSDLNGYTF
NA	TRBV12-3/TRBV12-4	NA	TRBJ2-3	TGTACCAGCAGCAAATTTGGTTTAGTAGATGACGCAGATACGCAGTATTTT	CTSSKFGLVDDADTQYF
once	TRBV7-8	TRBD2	TRBJ2-3	TGTGCCAGCCTAGCGGGCCTCACAGATACGCAGTATTTT	CASLAGLTDTQYF
many	TRBV24-1	NA	TRBJ1-2	TGTGCCACCAGTGATAGACAACGTTCCAATGGCTACACCTTC	CATSDRQRSNGYTF
few	TRBV5-5	NA	TRBJ2-5	TGTGCCAGCAGCTTACTTTTGCGCTTCTCGGAGACCCAGTACTTC	CASSLLLRFSETQYF
many	TRBV20-1	NA	TRBJ1-2	TGCAGTGCTGGGCAGCCCAACTATGGCTACACCTTC	CSAGQPNYGYTF